This paragraph covers one T cell receptor beta chain sequence. This clonotype was observed a few times. The specificity of this receptor is unknown. Per-base qualities were not stored, and no clone one base away is much larger. The entry originates in a study of T-cell memory formation after mild COVID-19 (dated by TCRdb to the early 2020s). With regard to the full study: Most TCR sequence clusters were specific to one of the two donors. In two donors, T-cell clones that expanded and contracted after mild COVID-19 were followed by sequencing TCRalpha and TCRbeta repertoires longitudinally. The cohort was made up of two young adult volunteers, one female and one male, who were previously healthy. Overall study results and their limits: From day 15 to 85, contracting clones showed balanced CD4/CD8 phenotypes, whereas a second wave of clones that expanded from day 15 to 37 leaned towards CD4+. The study covered only a couple of mild cases, and larger cohorts including severe cases with pre-infection samples were considered necessary. The detection of some responding clones in pre-infection memory suggests that pre-existing cross-reactive memory T cells joined the SARS-CoV-2 response. SARS-CoV-2 specificity of the second-wave clones peaking on day 37 was not confirmed. Contracting CD4+ clones were found mainly in CM and EM memory subsets, while CD8+ clones were enriched in EMRA.

Ficoll-Paque density gradient centrifugation was used to isolate PBMCs. Sequencing took place on an Illumina NovaSeq 6000. TCRalpha and TCRbeta cDNA libraries were constructed by 5'RACE with constant-segment primers, with sample barcodes and unique molecular identifiers being introduced. Trizol reagent was used to extract RNA from every sample. Libraries were amplified in two PCR steps, with a second sample barcode and Illumina TruSeq adapters added in the second step. Sequencing of libraries was performed on an Illumina NovaSeq with 2 x 150 bp paired-end reads. The study's own analysis went as follows. With migec v1.2.7, reads were demultiplexed and then collapsed into UMI-guided consensus sequences. Using mixcr v2.1.11, UMI consensuses were aligned to TRA and TRB V and J templates and then assembled into clonotypes. Clonotypes were classified as expanded or contracted when called significant by both edgeR and NoisET, with noise models trained on biological replicates. For edgeR calls, the cutoffs were a false discovery rate-adjusted p below 0.01 and a log2 fold-change threshold of 1. As an exploratory analysis of dynamics, max-normalized trajectories of the 1000 most abundant clonotypes were examined by PCA with hierarchical clustering. Each responding clone was given a CD4 or CD8 phenotype based on the CD4+ and CD8+ repertoires, which had been sequenced separately. TCRdb redid the processing of the public reads, applying fastp at Q25 and MiXCR, and retained in-frame beta chains. Duplicate CDR3 protein sequences are folded into a single record with the most common DNA and genes. The V and J calls, along with clone size, are taken from TCRdb and not from the paper's own processing. The sample profile shows 170,000 or so distinct CDR3 sequences; about 21% of them were found once. The ten largest account for about 23% of the sample.

Inclusive of the bounding cysteine and phenylalanine, the CDR3 is 17 residues long. Left in the record is the CDR3 DNA by itself, 51 bases read in frame from the first base. Trimming leaves V shorter by 6 bases and J shorter by 0 bases, with the junction holding 10 bases beyond the gene matches. CDR1 and CDR2, looked up from the germline V gene (reference sequence), are DFQATT and SNEGSKA. This chain is built from TRBV20-1 and TRBJ2-7, with TRBD2 matching 14 junction bases. Sequencing input: PBMCs or a T cell subset sorted from them (not recorded which). The TCR was taken from an adult woman who had mild COVID-19 (a few samples of this study predate the infection). The sample titles of this study are shuffled in the database, so cell type and time point are left out; the donor was told from shared clones. The bases read TGCAGTGCCCCGGGACTAGCGGGGGAGGGGCACTCCTACGAGCAGTACTTC. Its amino acids are CSAPGLAGEGHSYEQYF.